This T cell receptor beta chain was found in a study of cytomegalovirus exposure and HLA in healthy donors. Study-level information: In an early release, HLA-typed donors contributed roughly 85 million unique TCR sequences. Study-wide findings and caveats: In a later analysis, across HLA loci, associated TCR counts were highest for DRB1, lowest for HLA-C.

Worth noting for this clone: Its antigen is undetermined.

Use of 60 Vbeta and 13 Jbeta primers characterized the PCR. This table comes from immunoSEQ multiplex PCR, and its TCRdb copy is limited to in-frame clones, with some not included. The table has fewer than 200,000 clones, roughly two thirds seen once. Regarding donors, all were healthy bone marrow donors. This receptor was obtained from a woman between 25 and 40 years old in good health and CMV-seronegative. The sample taken for sequencing was PBMCs.

Here the CDR3 DNA reads TGTGCCAGCAGGGGACTCCCAGACATCCAAAGAGGGGATGAGCAGTTCTTC. It specifies CASRGLPDIQRGDEQFF. V is TRBV27 and J is TRBJ2-1; TRBD2 might be the D (6 bases). Germline V gene lookup returns CDR1 MNHEY and CDR2 SMNVEV (reference sequence). CDR3 length equals 17 residues. V lost 6 bases, J lost 8 bases, and 26 bases lay in between.